This T cell receptor (beta chain) was sequenced during a study of T cell repertoires in cytomegalovirus infection. Study details: Public TCR beta signatures provided an indication of both CMV infection and a matching HLA type. Study-wide results and caveats: The ex vivo response was dominated by HLA-C-restricted CMV-specific TCR beta clonotypes.

TCRdb reprocessed the reads via MiXCR and lists one record per CDR3 protein. The sample contains roughly 720,000 distinct CDR3 sequences, 35% to 45% of which appear only once. In its sample, this clonotype was seen a few times. What it binds is unknown. CDR3 length: 16 residues. The germline V gene encodes CDR1 MNHNS and CDR2 SASEGT. V was clipped by 6 bases and J by 0 bases; unmatched bases: 7. Specimen: PBMCs. This rearrangement joins TRBV6-1 to TRBJ1-1; 10 nucleotides agree with TRBD1. The TCR sequence derives from a human donor in good health (CMV status not recorded). Some clones in this sample may be carry-over from other donors' samples. The CDR3: CASRDGQGVMNTEAFF. The DNA for the CDR3 is TGTGCCAGCAGGGATGGACAGGGGGTGATGAACACTGAAGCTTTCTTT.